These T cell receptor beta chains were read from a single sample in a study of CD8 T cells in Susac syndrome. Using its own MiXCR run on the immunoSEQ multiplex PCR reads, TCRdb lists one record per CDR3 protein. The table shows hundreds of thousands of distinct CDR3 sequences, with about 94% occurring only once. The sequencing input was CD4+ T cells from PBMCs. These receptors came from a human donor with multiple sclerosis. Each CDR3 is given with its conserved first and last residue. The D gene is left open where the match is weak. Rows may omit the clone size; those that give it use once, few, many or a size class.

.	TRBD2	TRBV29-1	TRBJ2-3	TGCAGCGTCGGGATAGCGGGAGGGCACACAGATACGCAGTATTTT	CSVGIAGGHTDTQYF
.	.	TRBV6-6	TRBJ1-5	TGTGCCAGCAGCCGAGTGGGCAATCAGCCCCAGCATTTT	CASSRVGNQPQHF
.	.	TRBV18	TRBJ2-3	TGTGCCAGCTCACCCCGACACGGTGGCGGAGATACGCAGTATTTT	CASSPRHGGGDTQYF
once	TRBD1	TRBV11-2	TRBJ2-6	TGTGCCAGCAGCCCCGTCCGGGACAGGGGGCCAGGGGCCAACGTCCTGACTTTC	CASSPVRDRGPGANVLTF
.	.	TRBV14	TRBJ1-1	TGTGCCAGCAGCCTATTATCACGGAAGAACACTGAAGCTTTCTTT	CASSLLSRKNTEAFF
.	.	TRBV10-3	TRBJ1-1	TGTGCCATCAGTGAAATTGGGATGGGGACTGAAGCTTTCTTT	CAISEIGMGTEAFF
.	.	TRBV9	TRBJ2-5	TGTGCCAGCAGCCCAGGGGCGAGTCAAGAGACCCAGTACTTC	CASSPGASQETQYF
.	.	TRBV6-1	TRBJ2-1	TGTGCCAGCAGCCGGGGACATCTGAGCTCCTACAATGAGCAGTTCTTC	CASSRGHLSSYNEQFF
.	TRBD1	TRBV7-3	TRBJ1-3	TGTGCCAGCAGCTTAAGGACAGGTGGCTCTGGAAACACCATATATTTT	CASSLRTGGSGNTIYF
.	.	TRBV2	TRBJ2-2	TGTGCCAGCAGTGCGGAGAAAGCGGGGGAGCTGTTTTTT	CASSAEKAGELFF
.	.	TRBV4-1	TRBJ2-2	TGCGCCAGCAGCCAAGAGGGGGCAGGGTTCGCGAACACCGGGGAGCTGTTTTTT	CASSQEGAGFANTGELFF
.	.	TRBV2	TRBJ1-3	TGTGCCAGCAGGGAGGGCCATATCTCTGGAAACACCATATATTTT	CASREGHISGNTIYF
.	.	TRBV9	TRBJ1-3	TGTGCCAGCAGCACTGGGGGCTCTGGAAACACCATATATTTT	CASSTGGSGNTIYF
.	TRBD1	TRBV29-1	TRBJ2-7	TGCAGCGTTAGCTCCGGGACAGGAGCTTCCTACGAGCAGTACTTC	CSVSSGTGASYEQYF
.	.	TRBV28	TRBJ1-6	TGTGCCAGCAATCCCCGGAGGACAGAAGCTTCACCCCTCCACTTT	CASNPRRTEASPLHF
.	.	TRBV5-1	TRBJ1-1	TGCGCCAGCAGCTTGGTGGCAGCAAGCCACATGAACACTGAAGCTTTCTTT	CASSLVAASHMNTEAFF
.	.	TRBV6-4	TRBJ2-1	TGTGCCAGCAAGCAGGATAGCTCCTACAATGAGCAGTTCTTC	CASKQDSSYNEQFF